This TCR beta chain was identified in a study of chemoradiotherapy in HPV16-positive cancers. Profiled with immunoSEQ multiplex PCR; TCRdb holds only in-frame clones, not every one. The sample contains 2,500 to 3,500 clones, 83% of which appear only once. The CDR3 consists of 16 residues. The J segment lost 4 bases and the V segment lost 5 bases, leaving 11 bases of the junction unmatched. CDR1 and CDR2 (germline): LNHDA, SQIVND (reference sequence). This TCR came from a human donor with HPV-associated anogenital cancer. Sequenced here: tumor tissue, sampled from a patient who underwent chemoradiotherapy. J is TRBJ1-5 and V is TRBV19; 7 nucleotides align to TRBD1. The CDR3 sequence is CASSWGTGAGNQPQHF. CDR3 DNA sequence: TGTGCCAGTAGTTGGGGCACAGGGGCCGGGAATCAGCCCCAGCATTTT.